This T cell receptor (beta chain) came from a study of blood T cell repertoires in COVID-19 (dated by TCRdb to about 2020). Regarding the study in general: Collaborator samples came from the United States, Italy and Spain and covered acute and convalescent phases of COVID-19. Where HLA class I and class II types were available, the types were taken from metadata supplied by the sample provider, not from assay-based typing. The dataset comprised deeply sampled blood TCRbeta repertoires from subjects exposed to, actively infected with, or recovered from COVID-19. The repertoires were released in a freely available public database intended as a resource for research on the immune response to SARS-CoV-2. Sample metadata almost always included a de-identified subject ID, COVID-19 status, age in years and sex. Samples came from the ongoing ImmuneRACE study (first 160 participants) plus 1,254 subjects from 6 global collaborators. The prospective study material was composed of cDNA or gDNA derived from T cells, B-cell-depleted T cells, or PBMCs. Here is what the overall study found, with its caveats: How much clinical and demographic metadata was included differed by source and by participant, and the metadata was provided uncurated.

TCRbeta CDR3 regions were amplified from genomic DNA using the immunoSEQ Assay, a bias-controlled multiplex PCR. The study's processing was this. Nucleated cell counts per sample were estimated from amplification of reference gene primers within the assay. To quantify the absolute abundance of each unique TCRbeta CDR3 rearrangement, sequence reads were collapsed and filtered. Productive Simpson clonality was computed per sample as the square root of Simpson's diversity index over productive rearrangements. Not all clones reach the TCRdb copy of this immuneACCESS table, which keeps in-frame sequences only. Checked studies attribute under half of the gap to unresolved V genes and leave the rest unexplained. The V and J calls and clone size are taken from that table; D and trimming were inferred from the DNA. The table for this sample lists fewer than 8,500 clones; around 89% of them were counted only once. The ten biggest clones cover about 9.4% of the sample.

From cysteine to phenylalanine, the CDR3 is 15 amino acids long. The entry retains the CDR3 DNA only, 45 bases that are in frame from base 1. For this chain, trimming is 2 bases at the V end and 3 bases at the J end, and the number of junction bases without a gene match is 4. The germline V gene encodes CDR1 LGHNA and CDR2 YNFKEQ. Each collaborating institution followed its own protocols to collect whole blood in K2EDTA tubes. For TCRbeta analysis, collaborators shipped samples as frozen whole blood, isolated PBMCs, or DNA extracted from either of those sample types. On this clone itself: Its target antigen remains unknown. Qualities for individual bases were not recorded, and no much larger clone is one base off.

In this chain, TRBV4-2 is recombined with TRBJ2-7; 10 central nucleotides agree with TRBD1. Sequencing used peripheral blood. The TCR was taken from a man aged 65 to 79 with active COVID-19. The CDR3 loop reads CASSQTGQGNYEQYF. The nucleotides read TGTGCCAGCAGCCAAACGGGACAGGGGAACTACGAGCAGTACTTC.